This T cell receptor beta chain was documented in a study of beta chain features in type 1 diabetes. General study results and limits: The study found moderately but significantly shorter TCRB CDR3s in all four CD4+ subsets of Type 1 diabetes patients. Patients' naive, central memory and Treg TCRB repertoires seemed closer to one another than those of healthy donors.

For this clone: Its antigen is still unknown.

The study reverse transcribed the entire isolated RNA, so it sequenced expressed TCRB transcripts. Naive, central memory and regulatory T cell samples averaged approximately 3.8 million reads. Sequenced by immunoSEQ multiplex PCR; TCRdb stores in-frame clones only, minus some. The table records around 300,000 clones, 15% of them present only once. The CDR3 covers 18 residues. Losses at the gene ends were 5 bases for V and 0 bases for J; bases not matched to a gene: 9. The germline V gene has CDR1 SGHVS and CDR2 FQNEAQ. The gene calls are TRBV7-8 and TRBJ1-5, with 11 bases lining up with TRBD1. The material sequenced was naive CD4+ T cells from blood. This TCR came from a man aged 18 to 29 with type 1 diabetes. The CDR3 reads CASSALGTGGSSNQPQHF. The CDR3 DNA sequence: TGTGCCAGCAGCGCCCTCGGGACAGGGGGGAGTAGCAATCAGCCCCAGCATTTT.